Detailed here is one TCR beta chain. Sequencing was performed with immunoSEQ multiplex PCR; in TCRdb, only in-frame clones are kept and a portion is missing. The sample holds about 20,000 clones, roughly nine tenths seen once. These data originate in a study of T cell changes during pregnancy in multiple sclerosis. CDR3 length equals 15 residues. V lost 5 bases to trimming and J lost 2 bases; unmatched junction nucleotides: 5. Germline V gives CDR1 SGHRS, CDR2 YFSETQ. The source of this sequence is a female donor in good health, enrolled as a control in a pregnancy study. The chain is built from TRBV5-1 and TRBJ2-1, with 9 bases lining up with TRBD1. This specimen was CD8+ T cells from peripheral blood mononuclear cells, taken in the third trimester of pregnancy. The CDR3 DNA reads as TGCGCCAGCAGTCATCGGACAGGGGCCTACAATGAGCAGTTCTTC. Its translation: CASSHRTGAYNEQFF. Drawing the rest from reference TRBV5-1 and TRBJ2-1, the complete variable domain is KAGVTQTPRYLIKTRGQQVTLSCSPISGHRSVSWYQQTPGQGLQFLFEYFSETQRNKGNFPGRFSGRQFSNSRSEMNVSTLELGDSALYLCASSHRTGAYNEQFFGPGTRLTVL.